This T cell receptor (beta chain) comes out of a study of T cells after posttransplantation cyclophosphamide. The sample holds a few counts of this clone. No antigen is known for it. CDR1 is GTSNPN and CDR2 is SVGIG in the germline V gene (reference sequence). V lost 4 bases to trimming and J lost 7 bases, with 16 bases between them. This CDR3 contains 13 residues. The table came from immunoSEQ multiplex PCR; TCRdb's copy has only in-frame clones and leaves some out. This repertoire holds 9,500 to 15,000 clones, and none appear only once. Study results and limitations: Blood and skin or GI T cell repertoires showed limited TRB overlap. Recipient CMV seropositivity and CMV reactivation strongly tracked TRB clonality. Later blood repertoires were often dominated by clones from the donor CD8+ memory compartment.

Cyclophosphamide on days +3 and +4 followed busulfan-fludarabine conditioning and a marrow graft. The sample was PBMCs, taken after allogeneic stem cell transplant with posttransplant cyclophosphamide. This TCR was recovered from a female patient between 40 and 55 years old who received an allogeneic stem cell transplant from a related donor, was CMV-positive, and had acute GVHD only. Among the T cells, some may be from the graft donor. The chain has TRBV30 and TRBJ1-2; D is unresolved. CDR3 DNA sequence: TGTGCCTGGACCCCTCGGATCCTAGGTGGCTACACCTTC. Protein product: CAWTPRILGGYTF. Combining the CDR3 with reference TRBV30 and TRBJ1-2 gives the whole variable domain SQTIHQWPATLVQPVGSPLSLECTVEGTSNPNLYWYRQAAGRGLQLLFYSVGIGQISSEVPQNLSASRPQDRQFILSSKKLLLSDSGFYLCAWTPRILGGYTFGSGTRLTVV.